Below, 28 T cell receptor beta chains from the same sample are listed, as sequenced in a study of chronic HIV infection and antiretroviral therapy. A single record per CDR3 protein comes from TCRdb applying MiXCR to the 5' RACE reads. The repertoire holds some 46,000 distinct CDR3 sequences, with about 18% as singletons. The sample was peripheral blood. These receptors were obtained from an adult who had HIV and had not received antiretroviral therapy, or was an uninfected healthy control (not recorded which).

This chain connects TRBV28 to TRBJ1-1; 9 bases fit TRBD1. Germline CDR1 is MDHEN and CDR2 is SYDVKM. The CDR3 consists of 12 residues. The V and J ends lost 6 bases and 4 bases, in that order; junction bases with no gene match: 0. For the CDR3, the DNA is TGTGCCAGCAGGACAGGGGGCACTGAAGCTTTCTTT. This codes for CASRTGGTEAFF.

A few counts support this clonotype. The chain couples TRBV6-6 to TRBJ1-1; weak D call: TRBD1 (6 bases). CDR3 length: 13 residues. CDR1 is MNHNY, CDR2 SVGAGI, per germline (reference sequence). V shed 6 bases and J shed 6 bases, with 14 bases lying between them. CDR3 amino acids: CASSPDRFSEAFF. The CDR3 coding sequence is TGTGCCAGCAGCCCCGACAGGTTCTCTGAAGCTTTCTTT.

The chain has TRBV5-5 and TRBJ2-3; 10 nucleotides align to TRBD2. The CDR3 is 14 amino acids. From germline, CDR1 is SGHKS and CDR2 YYEKEE (reference sequence). V shed 4 bases and J 4 bases; nucleotides not matched to a gene: 3. The CDR3 region is CASSPGLAADTQYF. The CDR3 DNA reads as TGTGCCAGCAGCCCAGGACTAGCGGCAGATACGCAGTATTTT. Based on the CDR3 plus reference TRBV5-5 and TRBJ2-3, the full variable domain is DAGVTQSPTHLIKTRGQQVTLRCSPISGHKSVSWYQQVLGQGPQFIFQYYEKEERGRGNFPDRFSARQFPNYSSELNVNALLLGDSALYLCASSPGLAADTQYFGPGTRLTVL.

The sample holds a few counts of this clonotype. This chain connects TRBV28 to TRBJ2-1, with D possibly matching TRBD2 (5 bases). There are 15 residues in the CDR3. CDR1 is MDHEN and CDR2 is SYDVKM in the germline V gene. Trimming shortened V by 7 bases and J by 3 bases, and 16 bases separated the two germline ends. CDR3 DNA sequence: TGTGCCAGCACCCCCAGCGGAACTAGCTACAATGAGCAGTTCTTC. It specifies CASTPSGTSYNEQFF.

The chain recombines TRBV2 with TRBJ2-5, with a weak D call TRBD2 (6 bases). Trimming removed 5 bases at V and 7 bases at J, with 17 bases between. This CDR3 spans 14 amino acids. CDR1 and CDR2 (germline): SNHLY, FYNNEI. CDR3 sequence (DNA): TGTGCCAGCAGTCCCTTGGAAAGGGGAGGGACCCAGTACTTC. Amino acids: CASSPLERGGTQYF.

The V gene is TRBV2, the J gene TRBJ2-1; D possibly corresponds to TRBD1 (6 bases). V was trimmed by 1 base and J by 6 bases, leaving 7 bases between them. CDR1 SNHLY and CDR2 FYNNEI come from the germline V gene. This CDR3 is 13 amino acids long. CDR3 DNA sequence: TGTGCCAGCAGTGAAGGACAGGTCAATGAGCAGTTCTTC. Translating gives CASSEGQVNEQFF.

The rearrangement joins TRBV11-2 to TRBJ1-4; TRBD1 aligns across 7 bases. This CDR3 has 18 amino acids. Germline CDR1 is SGHAT and CDR2 is FQNNGV. The ends lost 3 bases at V and 4 bases at J; junction bases unmatched: 14. The chain's CDR3 is CASSLSRRGRENNEKLFF. The CDR3 coding sequence is TGTGCCAGCAGCTTGTCCCGAAGGGGGCGCGAGAATAATGAAAAACTGTTTTTT.

This clonotype was observed a few times. The chain uses TRBV29-1 and TRBJ1-1; D call uncertain. Between the trimmed V and J ends, which lost 4 bases and 3 bases, there was a span of 9 bases. The CDR3 runs to 12 residues. CDR1 and CDR2 from the germline V gene are SQVTM and ANQGSEA. Here the CDR3 DNA reads TGCAGCGTTGTCGTCCCTTACACTGAAGCTTTCTTT. It codes for CSVVVPYTEAFF.

J is TRBJ2-3 and V is TRBV4-2; a weak D match, TRBD1 (5 bases). V shed 1 base and J shed 4 bases, with 9 bases lying between them. From germline, CDR1 is LGHNA and CDR2 YNFKEQ. This CDR3 is 14 amino acids long. CDR3 region: CASSQAPGPDTQYF. The CDR3 region has the DNA TGTGCCAGCAGCCAAGCCCCAGGGCCAGATACGCAGTATTTT.

V usage is TRBV7-9 and J usage is TRBJ2-7; D is uncertain. V lost 0 bases and J lost 8, with 5 bases in between. Per the germline V gene, CDR1 is SEHNR and CDR2 is FQNEAQ (reference sequence). The CDR3 is 11 residues long. The CDR3 DNA sequence: TGTGCCAGCAGCTTAGCTGGACAGCAGTACTTC. Encoded protein: CASSLAGQQYF.

The CDR3 DNA follows: TGTGCCAGCAGTTTTATTCTCGGGTACAGCACAGATACGCAGTATTTT. Translation gives CASSFILGYSTDTQYF. The chain employs TRBV27 and TRBJ2-3; D ambiguous. The germline gives CDR1 MNHEY, CDR2 SMNVEV (reference sequence). V lost 3 bases and J 0 bases, leaving 13 bases between the germline ends. The length of the CDR3 is 16 residues.

J is TRBJ2-4 and V is TRBV18; D is ambiguous. V lost 0 bases, J lost 7 bases, and 13 bases lay in between. CDR3 size: 15 residues. Germline loops: CDR1 KGHSH, CDR2 LQKENI. This CDR3 reads CASSPPSTRRNIQYF. For the CDR3, the DNA is TGTGCCAGCTCACCACCGAGCACGAGGCGGAACATTCAGTACTTC.

V is TRBV2 and J is TRBJ2-1, with 13 positions matching TRBD2. Per germline, CDR1 SNHLY and CDR2 FYNNEI. This CDR3 region has 15 residues. Trimming cost V 6 bases and J 8 bases; bases outside gene matches: 7. In DNA form, the CDR3 reads TGTGCCAGCAGGAGGACTAGCGGGAGTGTTGATGAGCAGTTCTTC. It yields the protein CASRRTSGSVDEQFF.

The chain carries TRBV29-1 and TRBJ2-5, with D unclear. The germline CDR1 and CDR2 sequences are SQVTM and ANQGSEA. V dropped 5 bases and J dropped 7 bases, with 17 bases sitting between them. The CDR3 totals 13 residues. The CDR3 spells CSVTDLEGGTQYF. CDR3 nucleotides: TGCAGCGTTACGGACCTGGAAGGCGGGACCCAGTACTTC.

This clonotype was counted only a few times. J is TRBJ2-1 and V is TRBV9; D might be TRBD2 (5 bases). CDR1 and CDR2 from the germline V gene are SGDLS and YYNGEE. CDR3 length equals 17 residues. Trimming cost V 0 bases and J 5 bases, with 18 bases left between them. CDR3 in DNA: TGTGCCAGCAGCGTAGGTCCGTTTGAGCGGAGAGACAATGAGCAGTTCTTC. Protein product: CASSVGPFERRDNEQFF.

The chain couples TRBV2 to TRBJ2-7; D gene ambiguous. V lost 6 bases, J lost 0 bases, and 3 bases lay in between. The germline V gene has CDR1 SNHLY and CDR2 FYNNEI. The CDR3 length is 11 residues. For the CDR3, the DNA is TGTGCCAGCAGGATCTCCTACGAGCAGTACTTC. It encodes CASRISYEQYF.

This clonotype was counted between two and nine times. V usage is TRBV11-1 and J usage is TRBJ2-1; 13 nucleotides agree with TRBD2. Per the germline V gene, CDR1 is SGHAT and CDR2 is FQDESV (reference sequence). V lost 5 bases to trimming and J lost 6 bases; unmatched junction nucleotides: 4. CDR3 length equals 15 residues. The CDR3 DNA follows: TGTGCCAGCAGCACGGGACTAGCGGGGAGCAATGAGCAGTTCTTC. It translates to CASSTGLAGSNEQFF.

The chain is built from TRBV7-8 and TRBJ1-5; no firm D call. V shed 1 base and J shed 7 bases, with 14 bases lying between them. CDR3 length: 15 amino acids. CDR1 is SGHVS and CDR2 is FQNEAQ in the germline V gene. The DNA for the CDR3 is TGTGCCAGCAGCTTAGACGAGGGCTTCAGGCAGCCCCAGCATTTT. It translates to CASSLDEGFRQPQHF.

This clonotype was seen only a few times. This sequence joins TRBV7-3 and TRBJ1-1; D not resolved. The CDR3 is made up of 13 amino acids. The germline CDR1 and CDR2 sequences are SGHTA and FQGTGA. V gave up 4 bases and J gave up 3 bases, with 9 bases separating them. CDR3 nucleotides: TGTGCCAGCAGCTCCCAAAAGCACACTGAAGCTTTCTTT. It translates to CASSSQKHTEAFF.

V is TRBV10-3 and J is TRBJ2-1; TRBD1 matches at 7 bases. The ends lost 10 bases at V and 8 bases at J; junction bases unmatched: 11. This CDR3 spans 13 amino acids. Per the germline V gene, CDR1 is ENHRY and CDR2 is SYGVKD. This CDR3 is CASGQALIDEQFF. In DNA, the CDR3 is TGTGCCAGCGGACAGGCTTTAATTGATGAGCAGTTCTTC.

This clonotype has more than one count but fewer than ten. The chain couples TRBV6-8 to TRBJ1-1; D is possibly TRBD1 (6 bases). Between the trimmed V and J ends, which lost 5 bases and 11 bases, there was a span of 9 bases. This CDR3 spans 10 amino acids. The V gene's germline CDR1 is MNHGY and CDR2 SAAAGT. This CDR3 reads CASSRTVAFF. In DNA form, the CDR3 reads TGTGCCAGCAGTAGGACAGTGGCTTTCTTT.

This clonotype has only a few counts. The CDR3 coding sequence is TGTGCCAGCAGCAAACGACGGGGGTCGGAGCAGTACTTC. Protein sequence: CASSKRRGSEQYF. The rearrangement joins TRBV7-6 to TRBJ2-7; D is possibly TRBD2 (6 bases). This CDR3 is 13 amino acids long. The germline gives CDR1 SGHVS, CDR2 FNYEAQ. Between the trimmed V and J ends, which lost 5 bases and 7 bases, there was a span of 15 bases.

This clonotype was observed a handful of times. This chain links TRBV6-2 or TRBV6-3 with TRBJ1-2; D is uncertain. Germline V gives CDR1 MNHEY, CDR2 SVGEGT. This CDR3 comprises 13 residues. With 2 bases removed from V and 5 bases from J, the gap between germline ends came to 9 bases. Here the CDR3 DNA reads TGTGCCAGCAGTTACGCAGCAAAATATGGCTACACCTTC. It is translated as CASSYAAKYGYTF.

The chain combines TRBV7-2 with TRBJ1-4; 9 bases are shared with TRBD1. CDR1 is SGHTA, CDR2 FQGNSA, per germline. Trimming cost V 5 bases and J 5 bases; bases outside gene matches: 3. CDR3 length: 14 residues. CDR3 coding DNA: TGTGCCAGCAGCCGGGACAGGGCAAATGAAAAACTGTTTTTT. Protein: CASSRDRANEKLFF.

The chain is built from TRBV2 and TRBJ2-2; TRBD1 or TRBD2 may be the D gene (6 bases each). The CDR3 loop spans 16 amino acids. The germline V gene has CDR1 SNHLY and CDR2 FYNNEI. V lost 2 bases, J lost 4 bases, and 14 bases lay in between. The CDR3 is CASSEWEQGGTGELFF. The CDR3 nucleotides are TGTGCCAGCAGTGAATGGGAACAGGGAGGCACCGGGGAGCTGTTTTTT.

This clonotype was found a few times. V is TRBV29-1 and J is TRBJ2-7, with a possible D match to TRBD1 (6 bases). The length of the CDR3 is 12 residues. Between the trimmed V and J ends, which lost 6 bases and 3 bases, there was a span of 12 bases. Germline CDR1 is SQVTM and CDR2 is ANQGSEA. Written as DNA, the CDR3 is TGCAGCGTCCTACAGGGAATCTACGAGCAGTACTTC. Translation gives CSVLQGIYEQYF.

This sequence joins TRBV10-3 and TRBJ2-7; D may be TRBD1 (6 bases). Germline V gives CDR1 ENHRY, CDR2 SYGVKD. The CDR3 length is 13 residues. Trimming took off 5 bases at V and 3 bases at J, with 11 bases between the two ends. The CDR3 nucleotides read TGTGCCATCAGTTCGACAGGTCTCTACGAGCAGTACTTC. It encodes CAISSTGLYEQYF.

This clonotype was counted a few times. The V and J genes are TRBV29-1 and TRBJ2-7; D is perhaps TRBD1 or TRBD2 (5 bases each). The V end was cut by 3 bases, the J end by 5 bases, with 14 bases between. Germline V CDR1 and CDR2: SQVTM, ANQGSEA. The CDR3 is 13 residues long. The CDR3 region is CSVEWGSGNEQYF. The CDR3 nucleotides are TGCAGCGTTGAGTGGGGGTCGGGGAACGAGCAGTACTTC.